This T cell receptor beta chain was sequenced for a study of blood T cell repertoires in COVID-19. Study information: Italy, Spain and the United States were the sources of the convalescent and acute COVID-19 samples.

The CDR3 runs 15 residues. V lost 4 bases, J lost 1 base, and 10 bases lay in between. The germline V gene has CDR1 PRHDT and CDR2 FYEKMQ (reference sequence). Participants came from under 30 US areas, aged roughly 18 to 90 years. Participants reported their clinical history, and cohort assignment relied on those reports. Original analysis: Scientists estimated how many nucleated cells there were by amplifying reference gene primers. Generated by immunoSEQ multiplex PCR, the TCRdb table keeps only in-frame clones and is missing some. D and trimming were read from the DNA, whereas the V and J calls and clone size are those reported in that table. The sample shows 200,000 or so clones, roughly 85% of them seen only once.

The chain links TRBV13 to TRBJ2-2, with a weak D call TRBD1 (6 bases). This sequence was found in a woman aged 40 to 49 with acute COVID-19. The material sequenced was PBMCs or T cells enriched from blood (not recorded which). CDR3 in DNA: TGTGCCAGCAGCTGGGGGCAGAGGAACACCGGGGAGCTGTTTTTT. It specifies CASSWGQRNTGELFF.